Listed below are T cell receptor beta chains from one sample, sequenced in a study of blood T cell repertoires in COVID-19. The table came from immunoSEQ multiplex PCR; TCRdb's copy has only in-frame clones and leaves some out. The sample holds 40,000 or so clones, roughly 84% seen once. Sequenced sample: peripheral blood. The receptors here all came from a woman between 70 and 85 years old in a cohort sampled during active COVID-19. The CDR3 runs from the conserved cysteine through the conserved F or W. Each record gives: V gene, D gene, J gene, clone size, CDR3 DNA, CDR3 protein. The D gene is left open where the match is weak. Only part of the rows carry a size: once, few, many, or a class if the clone is expanded.

v_gene: TRBV5-4
d_gene: TRBD1
j_gene: TRBJ1-4
abundance: -
CDR3nt: TGTGCCAGCAGCTCGCAGACAGGGGGCGTCGGAGGTGAAAAACTGTTTTTT
CDR3aa: CASSSQTGGVGGEKLFF

v_gene: TRBV11-2
d_gene: -
j_gene: TRBJ2-2
abundance: -
CDR3nt: TGTGCCAGCAGCTTAGTGGGGGCGCCGAACACCGGGGAGCTGTTTTTT
CDR3aa: CASSLVGAPNTGELFF

v_gene: TRBV30
d_gene: -
j_gene: TRBJ2-2
abundance: -
CDR3nt: TGTGCCTGGCGTCGGGACAATTCGGCCGGGGAGCTGTTTTTT
CDR3aa: CAWRRDNSAGELFF

v_gene: TRBV3-1/TRBV3-2
d_gene: -
j_gene: TRBJ1-1
abundance: -
CDR3nt: TGTGCCAGCAGCAGAGGAGGGGCATACAACACTGAAGCTTTCTTT
CDR3aa: CASSRGGAYNTEAFF

v_gene: TRBV27
d_gene: TRBD1
j_gene: TRBJ1-1
abundance: -
CDR3nt: TGTGCCAGCAGTCCCTTGTCAGGGGGCTTGTACACTGAAGCTTTCTTT
CDR3aa: CASSPLSGGLYTEAFF

v_gene: TRBV13
d_gene: -
j_gene: TRBJ1-2
abundance: -
CDR3nt: TGTGCCAGCAGCATAACGACAGCTCCCCTAACACTTTATGGCTACACCTTC
CDR3aa: CASSITTAPLTLYGYTF

v_gene: TRBV3-1/TRBV3-2
d_gene: TRBD2
j_gene: TRBJ2-3
abundance: -
CDR3nt: TGTGCCAGCAGCCTCAACCTTGACAGCGGGAGGGAGGGGACAGATACGCAGTATTTT
CDR3aa: CASSLNLDSGREGTDTQYF

v_gene: TRBV10-3
d_gene: -
j_gene: TRBJ1-1
abundance: -
CDR3nt: TGTGCCATGAAAGGAGGCAACACTGAAGCTTTCTTT
CDR3aa: CAMKGGNTEAFF

v_gene: TRBV19
d_gene: -
j_gene: TRBJ1-4
abundance: -
CDR3nt: TGTGCCAGTAGTATAGGACAGAGAACTAATGAAAAACTGTTTTTT
CDR3aa: CASSIGQRTNEKLFF

v_gene: TRBV6-2/TRBV6-3
d_gene: TRBD2
j_gene: TRBJ2-5
abundance: -
CDR3nt: TGTGCCAGCACCCCGACTAGCGGGGACCAAGAGACCCAGTACTTC
CDR3aa: CASTPTSGDQETQYF

v_gene: TRBV6-5
d_gene: TRBD1
j_gene: TRBJ2-7
abundance: once
CDR3nt: TGTGCCAGCAGTTGGGGACAGGGGACCTACGAGCAGTACTTC
CDR3aa: CASSWGQGTYEQYF